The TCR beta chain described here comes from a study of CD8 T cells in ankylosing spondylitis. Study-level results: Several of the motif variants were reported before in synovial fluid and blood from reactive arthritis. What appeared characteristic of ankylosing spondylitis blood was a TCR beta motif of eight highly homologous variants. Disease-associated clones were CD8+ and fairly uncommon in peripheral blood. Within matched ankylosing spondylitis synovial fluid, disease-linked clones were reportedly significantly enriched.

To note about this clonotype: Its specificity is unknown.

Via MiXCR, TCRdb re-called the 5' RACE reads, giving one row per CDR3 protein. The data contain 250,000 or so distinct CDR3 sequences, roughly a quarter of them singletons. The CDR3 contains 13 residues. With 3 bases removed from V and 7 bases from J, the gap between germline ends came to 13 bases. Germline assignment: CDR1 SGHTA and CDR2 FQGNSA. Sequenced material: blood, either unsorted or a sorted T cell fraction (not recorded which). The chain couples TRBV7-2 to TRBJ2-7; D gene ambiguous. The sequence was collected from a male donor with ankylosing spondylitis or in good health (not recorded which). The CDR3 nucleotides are TGTGCCAGCAGCTTCTCGGTGGTGCGAGAGCAGTACTTC. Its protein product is CASSFSVVREQYF.